The entry below gives a single TCR beta chain sequence along with its context. The CDR3 is 14 residues long. Trimming cost V 0 bases and J 7 bases; bases outside gene matches: 2. Looked up from germline, CDR1 is SGHTA and CDR2 is FQGTGA. The data were produced by immunoSEQ multiplex PCR, yet TCRdb's version contains in-frame clones alone and is incomplete. The profile shows about 300,000 clones, roughly 90% of them singletons. The record originates from a study of blood T cell repertoires in COVID-19. Study-wide background: Acute and convalescent COVID-19 samples came from the United States, Italy and Spain. In each case, the material was cDNA or gDNA derived from T cells, B-cell-depleted T cells, or PBMCs.

Each participant's cohort was designated according to participant-reported clinical history. Symptom resolution, clearance, or two negative PCRs marked donors in Cohort 3 as recovered. Sequencing used PBMCs or T cells enriched from blood (not recorded which). The TCR sequence derives from a woman between 25 and 40 years old who had recovered from COVID-19. V usage is TRBV7-3 and J usage is TRBJ2-2, with 7 bases that match TRBD1. The CDR3, as DNA: TGTGCCAGCAGCTTAACGGCAGGGGGCGGGGAGCTGTTTTTT. This encodes CASSLTAGGGELFF.